The sequence of this T cell receptor beta chain was determined in a study of T cell responses to AZD1222 COVID-19 vaccine. Findings and caveats of the study: Possibly, clonal diversity was underestimated; donors were largely white British and included more females. The number of AZD1222 recipients seropositive at baseline was only 6 or 7.

Points on this clone: As yet, its antigen is unknown.

Using immunoSEQ multiplex PCR, the repertoire was profiled, and TCRdb retains in-frame clones only, with some absent. Of around 100,000 clones in the sample, 85% to 90% were seen once. The clonotype was recovered from an adult in good health. Specimen: peripheral blood, collected on day 0 of AZD1222 vaccination.

CDR3 in amino acids: CASSRNQGTNEKLFF. The CDR3 DNA reads as TGTGCCAGCAGCCGTAACCAGGGTACAAATGAAAAACTGTTTTTT. The genes are TRBV4-2 and TRBJ1-4; D may be TRBD1 (5 bases). With 4 bases removed from V and 5 bases from J, the gap between germline ends came to 14 bases. This CDR3 contains 15 residues. The germline CDR1 and CDR2 sequences are LGHNA and YNFKEQ.